This T cell receptor beta chain stems from a study of blood T cell repertoires in COVID-19. Study-wide background: The samples span acute and convalescent COVID-19 from the United States, Italy and Spain. PBMCs, B-cell-depleted T cells, or T cells were the source of the cDNA or gDNA that made up the material.

Trimming removed 4 bases at V and 4 bases at J, with 12 bases between. The CDR3 consists of 14 residues. Germline V gene data show CDR1 as SGHNT and CDR2 as YENEEA. The authors' processing: Amplification with reference gene primers provided the estimates of nucleated cell counts. Generated by immunoSEQ multiplex PCR, the TCRdb table keeps only in-frame clones and is missing some. The V and J calls and the clone size are those of that table, but D and trimming were determined from the DNA. The data hold about 130,000 clones, with approximately 80% observed a single time. This clonotype was sampled from a man in his 70s with acute or convalescent COVID-19. This chain joins TRBV11-3 and TRBJ2-3, with D unresolved. The sequencing input was peripheral blood. CDR3 in DNA: TGTGCCAGCAGCTCCAACAGTCCGGCAGATACGCAGTATTTT. It translates to CASSSNSPADTQYF.